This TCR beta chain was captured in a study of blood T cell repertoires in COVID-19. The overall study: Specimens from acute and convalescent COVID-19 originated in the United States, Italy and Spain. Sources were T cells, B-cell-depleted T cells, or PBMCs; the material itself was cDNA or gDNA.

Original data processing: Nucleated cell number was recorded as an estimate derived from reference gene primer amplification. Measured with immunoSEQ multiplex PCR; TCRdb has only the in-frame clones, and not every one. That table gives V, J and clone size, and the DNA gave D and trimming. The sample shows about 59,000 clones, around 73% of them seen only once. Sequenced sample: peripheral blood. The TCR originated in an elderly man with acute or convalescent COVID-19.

CDR3 protein: CASSIRSQGGNEQFF. The CDR3 DNA reads as TGTGCCAGTAGTATAAGGAGTCAGGGAGGGAATGAGCAGTTCTTC. The chain has TRBV19 and TRBJ2-1, with 7 bases fitting TRBD2. CDR1 LNHDA and CDR2 SQIVND come from the germline V gene (reference sequence). There are 15 residues in the CDR3. V lost 2 bases to trimming and J lost 7 bases; unmatched junction nucleotides: 8.